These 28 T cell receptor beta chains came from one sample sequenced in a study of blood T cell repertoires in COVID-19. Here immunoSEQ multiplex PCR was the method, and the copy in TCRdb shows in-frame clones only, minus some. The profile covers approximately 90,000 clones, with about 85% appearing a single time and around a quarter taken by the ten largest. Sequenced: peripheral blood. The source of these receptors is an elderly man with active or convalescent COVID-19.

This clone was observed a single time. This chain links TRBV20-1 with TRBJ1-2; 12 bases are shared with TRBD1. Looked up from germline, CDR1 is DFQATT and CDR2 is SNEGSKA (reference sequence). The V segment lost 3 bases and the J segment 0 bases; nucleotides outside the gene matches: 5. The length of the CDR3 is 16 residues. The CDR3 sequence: CSASRGQGAANYGYTF. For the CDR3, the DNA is TGCAGTGCTAGTAGGGGACAGGGGGCTGCTAACTATGGCTACACCTTC.

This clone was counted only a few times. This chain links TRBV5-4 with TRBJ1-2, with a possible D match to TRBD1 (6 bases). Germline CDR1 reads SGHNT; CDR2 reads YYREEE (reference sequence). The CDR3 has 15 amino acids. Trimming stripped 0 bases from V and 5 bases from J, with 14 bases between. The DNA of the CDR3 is TGTGCCAGCAGCTTGGCCCCGGGACACCTATATGGCTACACCTTC. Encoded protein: CASSLAPGHLYGYTF.

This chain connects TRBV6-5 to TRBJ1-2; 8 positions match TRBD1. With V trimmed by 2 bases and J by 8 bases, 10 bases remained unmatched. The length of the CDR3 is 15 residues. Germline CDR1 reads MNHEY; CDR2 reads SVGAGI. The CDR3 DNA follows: TGTGCCAGCAGTTACACCGGACAGGGACTATGGGGCTACACCTTC. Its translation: CASSYTGQGLWGYTF.

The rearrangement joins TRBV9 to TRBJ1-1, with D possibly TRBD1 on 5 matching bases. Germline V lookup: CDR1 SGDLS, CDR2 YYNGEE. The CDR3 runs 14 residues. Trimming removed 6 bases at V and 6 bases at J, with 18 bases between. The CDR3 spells CASTPGGRGSEAFF. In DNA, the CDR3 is TGTGCCAGCACTCCCGGGGGGAGAGGGTCTGAAGCTTTCTTT.

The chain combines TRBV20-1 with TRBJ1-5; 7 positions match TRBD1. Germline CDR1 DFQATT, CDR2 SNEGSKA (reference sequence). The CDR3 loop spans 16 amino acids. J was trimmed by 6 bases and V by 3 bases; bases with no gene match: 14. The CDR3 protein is CSASSHRRTGGQPQHF. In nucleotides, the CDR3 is TGCAGTGCTAGTTCTCACCGTAGGACAGGCGGTCAGCCCCAGCATTTT.

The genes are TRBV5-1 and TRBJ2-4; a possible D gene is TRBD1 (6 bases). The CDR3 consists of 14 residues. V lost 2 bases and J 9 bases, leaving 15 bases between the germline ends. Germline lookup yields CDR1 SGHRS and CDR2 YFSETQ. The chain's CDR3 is CASSLGTFDSIQYF. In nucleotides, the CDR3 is TGCGCCAGCAGCTTAGGGACATTCGACAGCATTCAGTACTTC.

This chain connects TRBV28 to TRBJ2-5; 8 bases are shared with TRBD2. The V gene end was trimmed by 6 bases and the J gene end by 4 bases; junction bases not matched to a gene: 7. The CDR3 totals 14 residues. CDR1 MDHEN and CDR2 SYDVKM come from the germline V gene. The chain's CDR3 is CASSGGGISETQYF. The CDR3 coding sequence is TGTGCCAGCAGCGGCGGGGGGATTTCAGAGACCCAGTACTTC.

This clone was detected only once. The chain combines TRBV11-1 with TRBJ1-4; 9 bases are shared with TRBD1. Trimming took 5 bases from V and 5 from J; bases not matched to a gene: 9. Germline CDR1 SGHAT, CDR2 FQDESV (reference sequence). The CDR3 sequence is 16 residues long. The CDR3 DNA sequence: TGTGCCAGCAGCCGCCGGGACAGGGATCGAAATGAAAAACTGTTTTTT. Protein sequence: CASSRRDRDRNEKLFF.

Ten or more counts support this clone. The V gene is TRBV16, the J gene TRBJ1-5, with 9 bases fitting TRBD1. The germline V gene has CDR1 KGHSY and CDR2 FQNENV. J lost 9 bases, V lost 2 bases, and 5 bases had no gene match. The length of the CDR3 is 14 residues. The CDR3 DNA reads TGTGCCAGCAGCCAAGACAGGGGGTCCTCGCCCCAGCATTTT. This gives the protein CASSQDRGSSPQHF.

Here the CDR3 DNA reads TGCGCCAGCAGGTACATCGACAGGAACTCCTACGAGCAGTACTTC. Translated, it gives CASRYIDRNSYEQYF. The V and J genes are TRBV5-1 and TRBJ2-7; tentatively, D is TRBD1 (6 bases). The germline CDR1 and CDR2 sequences are SGHRS and YFSETQ. CDR3 length: 15 amino acids. V gave up 5 bases and J gave up 0 bases, with 15 bases separating them.

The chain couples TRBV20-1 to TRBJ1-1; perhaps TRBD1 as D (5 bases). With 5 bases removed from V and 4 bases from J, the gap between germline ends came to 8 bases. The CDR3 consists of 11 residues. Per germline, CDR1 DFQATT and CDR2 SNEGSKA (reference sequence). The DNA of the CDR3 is TGCAGTGCTCCCAGGGTCACTGAAGCTTTCTTT. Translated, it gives CSAPRVTEAFF.

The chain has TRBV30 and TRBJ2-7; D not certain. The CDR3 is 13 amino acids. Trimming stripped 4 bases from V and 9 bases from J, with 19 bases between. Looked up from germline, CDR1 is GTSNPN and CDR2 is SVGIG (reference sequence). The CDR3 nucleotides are TGTGCCTGGAAGGTTTTAGGAGATCAAGGGCAGTACTTC. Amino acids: CAWKVLGDQGQYF.

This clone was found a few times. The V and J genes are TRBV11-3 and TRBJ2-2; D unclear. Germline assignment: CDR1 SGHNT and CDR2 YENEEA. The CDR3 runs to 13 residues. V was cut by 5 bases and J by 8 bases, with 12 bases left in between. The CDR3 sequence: CASSPRAAGELFF. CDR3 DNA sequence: TGTGCCAGCAGCCCACGCGCGGCAGGGGAGCTGTTTTTT.

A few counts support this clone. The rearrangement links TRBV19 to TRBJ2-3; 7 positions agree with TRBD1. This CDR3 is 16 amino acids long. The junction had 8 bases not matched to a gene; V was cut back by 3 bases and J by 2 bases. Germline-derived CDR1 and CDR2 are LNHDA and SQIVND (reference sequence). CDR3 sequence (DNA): TGTGCCAGTAGTATTGGAAGGGGGCCCCCCACAGATACGCAGTATTTT. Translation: CASSIGRGPPTDTQYF.

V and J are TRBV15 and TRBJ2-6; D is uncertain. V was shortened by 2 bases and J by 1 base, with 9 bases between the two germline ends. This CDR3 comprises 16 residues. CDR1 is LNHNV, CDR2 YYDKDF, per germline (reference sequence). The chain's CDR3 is CATSRLLPSGANVLTF. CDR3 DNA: TGTGCCACCAGCAGACTCCTACCTTCTGGGGCCAACGTCCTGACTTTC.

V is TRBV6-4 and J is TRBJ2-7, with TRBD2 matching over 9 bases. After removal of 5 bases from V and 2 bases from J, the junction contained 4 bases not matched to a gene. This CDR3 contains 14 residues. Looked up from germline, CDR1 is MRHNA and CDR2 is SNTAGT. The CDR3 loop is CASSLLAGPYEQYF. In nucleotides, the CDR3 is TGTGCCAGCAGTCTGCTAGCGGGGCCCTACGAGCAGTACTTC.

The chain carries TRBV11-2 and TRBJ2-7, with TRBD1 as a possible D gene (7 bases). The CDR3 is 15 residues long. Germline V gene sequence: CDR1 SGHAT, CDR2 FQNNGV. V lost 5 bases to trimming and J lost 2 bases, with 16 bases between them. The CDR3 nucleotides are TGTGCCAGCAGCCCGGGGGTACAGGGGCCCTACGAGCAGTACTTC. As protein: CASSPGVQGPYEQYF.

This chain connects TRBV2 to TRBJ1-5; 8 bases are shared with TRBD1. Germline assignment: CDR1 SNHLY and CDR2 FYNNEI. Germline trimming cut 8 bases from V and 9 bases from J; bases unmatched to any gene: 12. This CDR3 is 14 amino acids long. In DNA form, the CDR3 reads TGTGCCAGCGGCCCGGGACAGGCATGGGGGCCCCAGCATTTT. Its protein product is CASGPGQAWGPQHF.

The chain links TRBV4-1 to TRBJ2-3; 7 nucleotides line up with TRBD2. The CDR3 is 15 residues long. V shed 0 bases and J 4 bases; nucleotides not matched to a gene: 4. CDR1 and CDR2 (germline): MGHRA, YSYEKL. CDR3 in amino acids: CASSQDPTSSDTQYF. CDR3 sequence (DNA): TGCGCCAGCAGCCAAGATCCGACTAGCTCAGATACGCAGTATTTT.

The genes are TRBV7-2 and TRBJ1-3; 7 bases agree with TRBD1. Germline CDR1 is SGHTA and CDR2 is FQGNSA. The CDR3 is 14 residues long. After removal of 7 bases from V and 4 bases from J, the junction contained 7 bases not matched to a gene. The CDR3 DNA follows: TGTGCCAGCACTCGGGGGACAGTCGGAAACACCATATATTTT. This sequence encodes CASTRGTVGNTIYF.

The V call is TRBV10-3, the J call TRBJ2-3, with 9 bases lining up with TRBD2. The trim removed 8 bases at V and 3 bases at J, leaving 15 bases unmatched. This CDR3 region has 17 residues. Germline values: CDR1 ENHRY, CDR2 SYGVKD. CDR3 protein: CAICVGRGGAGTDTQYF. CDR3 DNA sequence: TGTGCCATCTGTGTGGGGCGCGGGGGGGCGGGAACAGATACGCAGTATTTT.

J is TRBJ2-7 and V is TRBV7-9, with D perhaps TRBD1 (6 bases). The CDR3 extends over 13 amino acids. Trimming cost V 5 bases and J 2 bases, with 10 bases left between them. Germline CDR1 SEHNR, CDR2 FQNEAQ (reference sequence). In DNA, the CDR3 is TGTGCCAGCAGCCCCGGGACACCCTACGAGCAGTACTTC. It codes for CASSPGTPYEQYF.

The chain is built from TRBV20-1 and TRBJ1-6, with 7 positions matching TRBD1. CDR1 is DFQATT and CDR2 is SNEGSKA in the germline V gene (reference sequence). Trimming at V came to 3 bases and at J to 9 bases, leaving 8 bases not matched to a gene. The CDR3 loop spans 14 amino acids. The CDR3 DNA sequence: TGCAGTGCTAGTGAGGGGGCTGATGGTTCACCCCTCCACTTT. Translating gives CSASEGADGSPLHF.

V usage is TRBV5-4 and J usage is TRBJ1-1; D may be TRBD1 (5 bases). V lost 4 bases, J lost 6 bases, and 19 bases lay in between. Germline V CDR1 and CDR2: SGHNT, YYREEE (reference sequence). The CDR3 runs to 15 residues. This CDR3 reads CASSSGAIGRAEAFF. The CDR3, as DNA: TGTGCCAGCAGCAGTGGGGCGATCGGGCGCGCTGAAGCTTTCTTT.

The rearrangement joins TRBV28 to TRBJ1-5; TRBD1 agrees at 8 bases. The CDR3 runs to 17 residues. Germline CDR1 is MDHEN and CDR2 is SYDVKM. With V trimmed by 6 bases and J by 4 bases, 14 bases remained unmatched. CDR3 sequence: CASSLTGQGHGNQPQHF. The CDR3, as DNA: TGTGCCAGCAGCTTGACAGGACAGGGTCACGGAAATCAGCCCCAGCATTTT.

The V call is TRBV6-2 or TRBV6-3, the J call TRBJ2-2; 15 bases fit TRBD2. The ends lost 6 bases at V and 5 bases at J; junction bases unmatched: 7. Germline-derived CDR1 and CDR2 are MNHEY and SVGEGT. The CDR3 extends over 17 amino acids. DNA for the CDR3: TGTGCCAGCAGCCGCGGACTAGCGGGGGGGCAGACCGGGGAGCTGTTTTTT. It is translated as CASSRGLAGGQTGELFF.

CDR3 in amino acids: CASSLTTGAEAFF. CDR3 nucleotides: TGTGCCAGCAGCTTAACGACAGGGGCTGAAGCTTTCTTT. This chain joins TRBV7-3 and TRBJ1-1; 8 nucleotides align to TRBD1. Germline V gives CDR1 SGHTA, CDR2 FQGTGA. Trimming cost V 0 bases and J 6 bases; bases outside gene matches: 0. There are 13 residues in the CDR3.

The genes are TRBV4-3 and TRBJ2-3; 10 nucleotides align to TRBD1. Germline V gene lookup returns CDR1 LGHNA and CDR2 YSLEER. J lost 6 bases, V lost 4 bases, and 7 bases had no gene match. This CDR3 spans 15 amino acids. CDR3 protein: CASSRGTGVADTQYF. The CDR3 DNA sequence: TGCGCCAGCAGCCGAGGGACAGGGGTAGCGGATACGCAGTATTTT.